One T cell receptor beta chain is described in this entry. This clonotype was counted only a few times. Its antigen specificity is not known. One end of the junction does not line up with germline, which may come from a read error. This sample was included in a study of CD8 T cells in ankylosing spondylitis (dated by TCRdb to about 2017). Looking at the study overall: T cell receptor beta repertoires were profiled in healthy donors and ankylosing spondylitis patients so that disease-linked TCR variants could be found. The full study cohort was made up of 20 to 25 ankylosing spondylitis patients and roughly 98 healthy donors. Peripheral blood samples were taken, and synovial fluid was additionally collected from ankylosing spondylitis patients.

Study-level results and caveats: The disease-linked clones were reported to be significantly enriched in matched synovial fluid samples from ankylosing spondylitis patients. Blood from ankylosing spondylitis patients appeared to be characterized by a TCR beta motif composed of several highly homologous amino acid variants. The disease-linked clones had a CD8+ phenotype and were found at relatively low frequencies in peripheral blood. Some TCR beta motif variants had previously been reported in synovial fluid and blood of reactive arthritis patients, which suggested common disease-initiation mechanisms.

The sequencer was an Illumina HiSeq 2500. TCR beta libraries were prepared by quantitative 5'-RACE with molecular barcodes. As for how the authors treated the data: Disease-linked TCR variants were identified with a new computational method built on a probabilistic model of VDJ rearrangement. The public reads were run again by TCRdb, first through fastp at Q25 and then through MiXCR, and only productive beta chains were kept. Each entry is one CDR3 protein sequence, shown with its most common DNA and genes. V and J calls and clone size were set by TCRdb, not the authors. The sample table holds some 330,000 distinct CDR3 sequences, of which around 7.6% were seen once. The leading ten clones occupy less than 15% of the sample. In the germline V gene, CDR1 corresponds to SGHRS and CDR2 to YFSETQ. Reading from cysteine to phenylalanine, the CDR3 counts 15 amino acids. Only the CDR3 region is kept as DNA, spanning 45 bases read in frame from base 1.

Specimen: blood, either unsorted or a sorted T cell fraction (not recorded which). The rearranged chain carries TRBV5-1 and TRBJ2-7; a tentative D call is TRBD1 (6 bases match). This receptor was identified in a male donor with ankylosing spondylitis. CDR3 loop: CASRLDSPRVYEQYF. The sequenced DNA: TGCGCCAGCAGATTGGACAGCCCTCGGGTCTACGAGCAGTACTTC.